Listed below are T cell receptor beta chains from one sample, sequenced in a study of cytomegalovirus exposure and HLA in healthy donors. TCRdb keeps only in-frame clones here, not all; method: immunoSEQ multiplex PCR. The sample includes around 200,000 clones. Source material: PBMCs. The receptors originated from a woman aged 18 to 35 in good health and CMV-seropositive. The CDR3 runs from the conserved cysteine through the conserved F or W. The order of the fields is V gene, CDR3 length, J gene, D gene, CDR3 protein, CDR3 DNA. The D gene is left open where the match is weak.

V gene: TRBV30
CDR3 length: 14
J gene: TRBJ1-2
D gene: .
CDR3 protein: CAWSVRGVEGGYTF
CDR3 DNA: TGTGCCTGGAGTGTACGGGGGGTGGAAGGCGGCTACACCTTC

V gene: TRBV10-1
CDR3 length: 15
J gene: TRBJ2-7
D gene: .
CDR3 protein: CASSGQDGSSYEQYF
CDR3 DNA: TGCGCCAGCAGTGGACAGGACGGTAGCTCCTACGAGCAGTACTTC

V gene: TRBV14
CDR3 length: 18
J gene: TRBJ1-4
D gene: .
CDR3 protein: CASSQVQGSFRANEKLFF
CDR3 DNA: TGTGCCAGCAGCCAGGTGCAGGGTTCTTTTCGTGCTAATGAAAAACTGTTTTTT

V gene: TRBV19
CDR3 length: 15
J gene: TRBJ2-3
D gene: TRBD1
CDR3 protein: CASSVRQGSTDTQYF
CDR3 DNA: TGTGCCAGTAGTGTGAGACAGGGGAGCACAGATACGCAGTATTTT

V gene: TRBV27
CDR3 length: 16
J gene: TRBJ1-1
D gene: TRBD1
CDR3 protein: CASSSSTGDWNTEAFF
CDR3 DNA: TGTGCCAGCAGTTCATCCACAGGGGATTGGAACACTGAAGCTTTCTTT

V gene: TRBV5-6
CDR3 length: 13
J gene: TRBJ1-1
D gene: .
CDR3 protein: CASSTQMNTEAFF
CDR3 DNA: TGTGCCAGCAGCACGCAGATGAACACTGAAGCTTTCTTT

V gene: TRBV5-1
CDR3 length: 14
J gene: TRBJ2-3
D gene: .
CDR3 protein: CASSPEVGTDTQYF
CDR3 DNA: TGCGCCAGCAGCCCTGAGGTGGGCACAGATACGCAGTATTTT

V gene: TRBV28
CDR3 length: 16
J gene: TRBJ1-2
D gene: TRBD1
CDR3 protein: CASSFLGSGGADGYTF
CDR3 DNA: TGTGCCAGCAGTTTTTTGGGTTCAGGGGGCGCGGATGGCTACACCTTC

V gene: TRBV6-1
CDR3 length: 14
J gene: TRBJ2-7
D gene: TRBD1
CDR3 protein: CASSPRDSTYEQYF
CDR3 DNA: TGTGCCAGCAGTCCCCGGGACAGTACCTACGAGCAGTACTTC

V gene: TRBV7-8
CDR3 length: 14
J gene: TRBJ2-1
D gene: .
CDR3 protein: CASSLVGGWNEQFF
CDR3 DNA: TGTGCCAGCAGCTTAGTTGGGGGCTGGAATGAGCAGTTCTTC

V gene: TRBV18
CDR3 length: 13
J gene: TRBJ1-4
D gene: TRBD1
CDR3 protein: CASSATGNKKLFF
CDR3 DNA: TGTGCCAGCTCAGCGACAGGGAACAAAAAACTGTTTTTT

V gene: TRBV6-5
CDR3 length: 13
J gene: TRBJ2-1
D gene: TRBD2
CDR3 protein: CASRTGEGSEQFF
CDR3 DNA: TGTGCCAGCAGGACGGGGGAGGGTTCTGAGCAGTTCTTC

V gene: TRBV11-2
CDR3 length: 16
J gene: TRBJ2-3
D gene: TRBD2
CDR3 protein: CASIYGLAGGRDTQYF
CDR3 DNA: TGTGCCAGCATCTATGGACTAGCGGGAGGACGAGATACGCAGTATTTT

V gene: TRBV19
CDR3 length: 15
J gene: TRBJ1-1
D gene: TRBD1
CDR3 protein: CASSTQGQQGTEAFF
CDR3 DNA: TGTGCCAGTAGTACCCAGGGACAGCAGGGGACTGAAGCTTTCTTT

V gene: TRBV5-4
CDR3 length: 16
J gene: TRBJ2-2
D gene: .
CDR3 protein: CASSLRTGFETGELFF
CDR3 DNA: TGTGCCAGCAGCTTGCGCACAGGGTTCGAAACCGGGGAGCTGTTTTTT

V gene: TRBV11-2
CDR3 length: 16
J gene: TRBJ2-1
D gene: TRBD2
CDR3 protein: CASSLDGGGAKDEQFF
CDR3 DNA: TGTGCCAGCAGCTTAGACGGCGGGGGGGCCAAAGATGAGCAGTTCTTC

V gene: TRBV5-1
CDR3 length: 16
J gene: TRBJ1-6
D gene: .
CDR3 protein: CASSLVSSSYNSPLHF
CDR3 DNA: TGCGCCAGCAGCTTGGTTTCCAGCTCCTATAATTCACCCCTCCACTTT

V gene: TRBV7-9
CDR3 length: 15
J gene: TRBJ1-2
D gene: TRBD1
CDR3 protein: CASSYDRGLLYGYTF
CDR3 DNA: TGTGCCAGCAGCTATGACAGGGGGCTTCTCTATGGCTACACCTTC